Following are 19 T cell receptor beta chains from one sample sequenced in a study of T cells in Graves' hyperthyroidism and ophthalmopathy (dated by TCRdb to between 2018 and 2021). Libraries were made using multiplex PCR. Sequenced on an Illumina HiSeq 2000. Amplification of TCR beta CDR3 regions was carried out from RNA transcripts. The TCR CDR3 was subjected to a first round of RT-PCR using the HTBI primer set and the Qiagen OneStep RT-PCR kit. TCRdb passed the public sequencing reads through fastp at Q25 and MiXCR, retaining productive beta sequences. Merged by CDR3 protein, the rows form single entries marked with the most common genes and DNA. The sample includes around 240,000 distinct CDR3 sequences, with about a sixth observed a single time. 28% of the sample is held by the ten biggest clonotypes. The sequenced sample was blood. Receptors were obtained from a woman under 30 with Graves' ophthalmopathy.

The CDR3 loop is CASSLFGRQPNEQFF. DNA of the CDR3: TGTGCCAGCAGCTTGTTCGGTCGGCAGCCCAATGAGCAGTTCTTC. V is TRBV5-6 and J is TRBJ2-1, with D unresolved. The CDR3 has 15 residues. CDR1 is SGHDT and CDR2 is YYEEEE in the germline V gene. Trimming shortened V by 1 base and J by 6 bases, and 14 bases separated the two germline ends.

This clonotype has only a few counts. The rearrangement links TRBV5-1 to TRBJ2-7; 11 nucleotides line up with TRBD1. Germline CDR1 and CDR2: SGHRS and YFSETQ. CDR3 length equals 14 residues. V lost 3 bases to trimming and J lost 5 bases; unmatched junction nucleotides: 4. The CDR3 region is CASSWTGGHHEQYF. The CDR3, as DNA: TGCGCCAGCAGCTGGACAGGGGGCCATCACGAGCAGTACTTC.

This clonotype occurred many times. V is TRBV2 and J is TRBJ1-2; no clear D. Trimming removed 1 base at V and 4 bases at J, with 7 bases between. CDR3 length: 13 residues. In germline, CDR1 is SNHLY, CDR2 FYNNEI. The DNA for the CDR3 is TGTGCCAGCAGTGAAGATTTGGGCTATGGCTACACCTTC. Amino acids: CASSEDLGYGYTF. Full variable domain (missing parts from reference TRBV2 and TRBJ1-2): EPEVTQTPSHQVTQMGQEVILRCVPISNHLYFYWYRQILGQKVEFLVSFYNNEISEKSEIFDDQFSVERPDGSNFTLKIRSTKLEDSAMYFCASSEDLGYGYTFGSGTRLTVV.

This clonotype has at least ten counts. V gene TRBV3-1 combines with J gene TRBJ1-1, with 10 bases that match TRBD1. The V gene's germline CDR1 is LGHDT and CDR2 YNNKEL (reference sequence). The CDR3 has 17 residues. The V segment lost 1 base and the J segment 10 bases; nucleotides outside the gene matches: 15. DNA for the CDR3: TGTGCCAGCAGCCAAGCCGACAGGGGGCTTCTTGTTCGGGGAGCTTTCTTT. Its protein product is CASSQADRGLLVRGAFF.

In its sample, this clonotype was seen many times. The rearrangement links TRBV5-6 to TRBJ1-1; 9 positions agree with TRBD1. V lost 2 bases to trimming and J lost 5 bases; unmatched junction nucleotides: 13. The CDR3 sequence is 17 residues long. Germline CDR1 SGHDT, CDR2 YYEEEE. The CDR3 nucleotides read TGTGCCAGCAGCTTAGGACAGGGGCCCTATCGTCAGACTGAAGCTTTCTTT. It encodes CASSLGQGPYRQTEAFF.

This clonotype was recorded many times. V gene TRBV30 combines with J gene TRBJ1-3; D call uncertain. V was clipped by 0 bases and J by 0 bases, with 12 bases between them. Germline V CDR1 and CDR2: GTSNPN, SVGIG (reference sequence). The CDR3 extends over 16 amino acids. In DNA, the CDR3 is TGTGCCTGGAGTGTACTTTGGAACCTCTCTGGAAACACCATATATTTT. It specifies CAWSVLWNLSGNTIYF.

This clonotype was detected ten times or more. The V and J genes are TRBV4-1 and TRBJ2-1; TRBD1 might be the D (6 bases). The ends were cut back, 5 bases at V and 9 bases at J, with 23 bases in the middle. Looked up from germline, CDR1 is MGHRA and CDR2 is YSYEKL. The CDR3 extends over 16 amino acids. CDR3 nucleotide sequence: TGCGCCAGCAGCGAAGGGACAATGGCGTTTATGAGTGAGCAGTTCTTC. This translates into CASSEGTMAFMSEQFF.

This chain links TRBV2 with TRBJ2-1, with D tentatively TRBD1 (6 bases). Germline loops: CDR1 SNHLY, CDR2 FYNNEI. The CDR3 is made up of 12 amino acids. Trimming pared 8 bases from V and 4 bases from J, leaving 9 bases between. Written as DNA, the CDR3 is TGTGCCAGCGGCACAGGGTACAATGAGCAGTTCTTC. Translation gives CASGTGYNEQFF.

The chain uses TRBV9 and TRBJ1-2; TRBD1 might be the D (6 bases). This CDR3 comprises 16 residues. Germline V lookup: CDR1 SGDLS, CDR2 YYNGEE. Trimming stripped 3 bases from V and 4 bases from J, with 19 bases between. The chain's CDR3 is CASSASRDTLIYGYTF. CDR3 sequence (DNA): TGTGCCAGCAGCGCGAGCCGGGACACTCTCATCTATGGCTACACCTTC.

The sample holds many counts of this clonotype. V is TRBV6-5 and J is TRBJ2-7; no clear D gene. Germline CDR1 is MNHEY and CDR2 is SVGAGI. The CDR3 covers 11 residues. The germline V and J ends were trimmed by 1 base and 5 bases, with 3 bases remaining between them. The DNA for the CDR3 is TGTGCCAGCAGTTACTGGGACGAGCAGTACTTC. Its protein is CASSYWDEQYF.

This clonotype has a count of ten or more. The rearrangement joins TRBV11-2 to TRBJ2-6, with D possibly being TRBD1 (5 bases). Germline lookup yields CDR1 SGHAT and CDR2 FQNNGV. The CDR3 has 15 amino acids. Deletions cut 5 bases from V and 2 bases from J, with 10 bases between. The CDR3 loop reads CASSPGFPGANVLTF. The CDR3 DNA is TGTGCCAGCAGCCCAGGGTTCCCTGGGGCCAACGTCCTGACTTTC.

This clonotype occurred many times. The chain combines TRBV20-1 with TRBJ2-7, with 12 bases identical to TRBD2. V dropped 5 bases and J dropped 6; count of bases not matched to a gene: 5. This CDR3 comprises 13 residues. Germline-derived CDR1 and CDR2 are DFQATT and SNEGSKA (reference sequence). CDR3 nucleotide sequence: TGCAGTGCTGACCTAGCGGGAGGGCCCGAGCAGTACTTC. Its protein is CSADLAGGPEQYF.

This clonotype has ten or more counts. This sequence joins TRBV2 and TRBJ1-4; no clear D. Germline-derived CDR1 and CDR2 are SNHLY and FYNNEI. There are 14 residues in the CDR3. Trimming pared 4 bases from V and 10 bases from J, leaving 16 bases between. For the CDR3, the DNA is TGTGCCAGCAGTGTGTTGGCCCAGACCGGAAAACTGTTTTTT. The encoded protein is CASSVLAQTGKLFF.

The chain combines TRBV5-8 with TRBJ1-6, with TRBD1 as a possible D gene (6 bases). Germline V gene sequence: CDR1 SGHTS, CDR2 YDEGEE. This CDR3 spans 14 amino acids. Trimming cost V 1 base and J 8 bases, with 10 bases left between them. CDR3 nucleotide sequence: TGTGCCAGCAGCTTGTGGGGGCCGGATTCACCCCTCCACTTT. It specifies CASSLWGPDSPLHF.

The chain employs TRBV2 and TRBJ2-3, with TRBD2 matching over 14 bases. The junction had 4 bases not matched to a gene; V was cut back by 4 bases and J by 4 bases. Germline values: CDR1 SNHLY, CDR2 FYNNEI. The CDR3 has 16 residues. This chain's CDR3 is CASSGRGLAGADTQYF. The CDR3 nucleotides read TGTGCCAGCAGTGGGAGGGGACTAGCGGGGGCAGATACGCAGTATTTT. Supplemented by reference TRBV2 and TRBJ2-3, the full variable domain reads EPEVTQTPSHQVTQMGQEVILRCVPISNHLYFYWYRQILGQKVEFLVSFYNNEISEKSEIFDDQFSVERPDGSNFTLKIRSTKLEDSAMYFCASSGRGLAGADTQYFGPGTRLTVL.

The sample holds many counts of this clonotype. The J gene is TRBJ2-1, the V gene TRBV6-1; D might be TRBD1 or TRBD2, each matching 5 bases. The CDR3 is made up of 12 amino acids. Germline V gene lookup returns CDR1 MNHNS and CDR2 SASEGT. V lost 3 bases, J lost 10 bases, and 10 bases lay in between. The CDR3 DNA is TGTGCCAGCAGTGATCTAGGGGACGAGCAGTTCTTC. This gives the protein CASSDLGDEQFF.

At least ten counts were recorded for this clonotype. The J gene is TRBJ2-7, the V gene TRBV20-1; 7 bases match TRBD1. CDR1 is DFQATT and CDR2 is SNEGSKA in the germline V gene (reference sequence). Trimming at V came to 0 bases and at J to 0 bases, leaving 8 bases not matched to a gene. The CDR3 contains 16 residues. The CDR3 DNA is TGCAGTGCTAGAGATCTGAGGGGACAGCTCTCCTACGAGCAGTACTTC. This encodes CSARDLRGQLSYEQYF.

The CDR3 nucleotides are TGTGCCAGCATCCCAAGGAACACCGGGGAGCTGTTTTTT. Translated: CASIPRNTGELFF. V and J are TRBV6-1 and TRBJ2-2, with D unclear. V was cut by 7 bases and J by 1 base, with 7 bases left in between. CDR3 size: 13 residues. CDR1 MNHNS and CDR2 SASEGT come from the germline V gene.

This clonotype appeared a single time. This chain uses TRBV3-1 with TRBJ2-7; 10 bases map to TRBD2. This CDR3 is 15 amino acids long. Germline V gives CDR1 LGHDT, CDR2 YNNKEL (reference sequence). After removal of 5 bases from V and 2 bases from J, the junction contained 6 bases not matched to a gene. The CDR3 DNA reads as TGTGCCAGCAGCGATACCGGGACTAGCGCCTACGAGCAGTACTTC. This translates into CASSDTGTSAYEQYF.